The following is a T cell receptor beta chain sequence with its context. Study processing details: Estimates of nucleated cell counts were drawn from the amplification of reference gene primers. This table comes from immunoSEQ multiplex PCR, and its TCRdb copy is limited to in-frame clones, with some not included. Clone size and the V and J calls come from that table; the DNA yielded D and trimming. The data hold 150,000 to 200,000 clones, with roughly 89% observed a single time. The data derive from a study of blood T cell repertoires in COVID-19. The wider study: Collection of acute and convalescent COVID-19 samples took place in the United States, Italy and Spain. The cDNA or gDNA used as material had been derived from T cells, B-cell-depleted T cells, or PBMCs.

Patients in Seattle were enrolled during active infection, then followed longitudinally. Trimming cost V 4 bases and J 1 base, with 12 bases left between them. CDR1 SGDLS and CDR2 YYNGEE come from the germline V gene. CDR3 length equals 15 residues. The receptor was isolated from a woman aged 70-85 years with COVID-19, enrolled during active disease. Sequencing was performed on peripheral blood. J is TRBJ1-3 and V is TRBV9; tentatively, D is TRBD1 (6 bases). CDR3 loop: CASSLQTGSGNTIYF. CDR3 DNA: TGTGCCAGCAGCCTACAAACAGGGTCTGGAAACACCATATATTTT.